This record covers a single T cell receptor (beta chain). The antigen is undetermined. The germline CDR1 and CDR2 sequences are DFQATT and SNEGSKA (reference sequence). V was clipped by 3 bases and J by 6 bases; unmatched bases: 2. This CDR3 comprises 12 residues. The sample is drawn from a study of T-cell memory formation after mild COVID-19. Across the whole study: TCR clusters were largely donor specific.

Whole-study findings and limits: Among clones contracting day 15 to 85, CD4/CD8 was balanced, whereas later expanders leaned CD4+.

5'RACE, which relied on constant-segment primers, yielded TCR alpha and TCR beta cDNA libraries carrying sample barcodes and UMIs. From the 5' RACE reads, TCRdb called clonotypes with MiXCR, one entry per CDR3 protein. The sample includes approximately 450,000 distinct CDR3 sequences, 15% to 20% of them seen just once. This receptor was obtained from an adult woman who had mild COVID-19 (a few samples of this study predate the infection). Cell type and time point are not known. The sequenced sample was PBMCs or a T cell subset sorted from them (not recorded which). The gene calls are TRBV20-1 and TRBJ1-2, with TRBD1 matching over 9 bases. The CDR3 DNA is TGCAGTGCTAGCGGGGACAGGGATGGCTACACCTTC. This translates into CSASGDRDGYTF.